Shown below are 24 T cell receptor beta chains from a single sample sequenced in a study of blood T cell repertoires in COVID-19. The table came from immunoSEQ multiplex PCR; TCRdb's copy has only in-frame clones and leaves some out. This table holds under 300,000 clones, 70% to 90% found once. Sequencing input: peripheral blood. The receptor source for this set is a man aged 55 to 70 who had recovered from COVID-19.

The chain is built from TRBV4-1 and TRBJ2-3; 7 bases map to TRBD1. Unmatched junction bases numbered 7, after V lost 4 bases and J lost 6 bases. The germline CDR1 and CDR2 sequences are MGHRA and YSYEKL. The CDR3 has 14 amino acids. The CDR3 DNA sequence: TGCGCCAGCAGCCCACAGGGGAGCCGGGATACGCAGTATTTT. It translates to CASSPQGSRDTQYF.

Concerning this clone itself: Within the sample, other DNA sequences also encode this same CDR3. The V gene is TRBV6-5, the J gene TRBJ2-7; D is uncertain. Trimming shortened V by 4 bases and J by 4 bases, and 5 bases separated the two germline ends. Germline V gives CDR1 MNHEY, CDR2 SVGAGI. CDR3 length: 11 amino acids. DNA for the CDR3: TGTGCCAGCAGTTCTCTTTACGAGCAGTACTTC. Protein product: CASSSLYEQYF.

In its sample, this clone was seen a few times. V is TRBV5-1 and J is TRBJ2-7; 9 bases line up with TRBD2. The V gene's germline CDR1 is SGHRS and CDR2 YFSETQ. CDR3 length: 18 amino acids. V shed 0 bases, J shed 4 bases, and the junction held 14 bases outside the gene matches. CDR3 DNA sequence: TGCGCCAGCAGCTTGGCCCTCGGAGGGGCGGGAGGGACGTACGAGCAGTACTTC. It yields the protein CASSLALGGAGGTYEQYF.

The chain combines TRBV6-5 with TRBJ1-5, with 8 bases aligning to TRBD1. The CDR3 is 15 amino acids. Trimming took 6 bases from V and 2 from J; bases not matched to a gene: 6. CDR1 is MNHEY, CDR2 SVGAGI, per germline. CDR3 protein: CASSRTGNGNQPQHF. Here the CDR3 DNA reads TGTGCCAGCAGCCGGACAGGGAATGGCAATCAGCCCCAGCATTTT.

This CDR3 reads CASSEGTSGGTTDTQYF. The CDR3, as DNA: TGTGCCAGCAGCGAGGGGACTAGCGGGGGGACGACAGATACGCAGTATTTT. This sequence joins TRBV9 and TRBJ2-3, with 15 positions matching TRBD2. The CDR3 is 17 residues long. Trimming took 3 bases from V and 3 from J; bases not matched to a gene: 5. The germline V gene has CDR1 SGDLS and CDR2 YYNGEE. Supplemented by reference TRBV9 and TRBJ2-3, the full variable domain reads DSGVTQTPKHLITATGQRVTLRCSPRSGDLSVYWYQQSLDQGLQFLIQYYNGEERAKGNILERFSAQQFPDLHSELNLSSLELGDSALYFCASSEGTSGGTTDTQYFGPGTRLTVL.

This clone was recorded a few times. This sequence joins TRBV5-1 and TRBJ1-6, with D tentatively TRBD1 (6 bases). The germline gives CDR1 SGHRS, CDR2 YFSETQ. V was shortened by 4 bases and J by 1 base, with 9 bases between the two germline ends. The CDR3 totals 15 residues. Here the CDR3 reads CASSKGESYNSPLHF. CDR3 sequence (DNA): TGCGCCAGCAGCAAGGGGGAATCCTATAATTCACCCCTCCACTTT.

The chain is built from TRBV7-2 and TRBJ2-5; 9 bases match TRBD1. Trimming took 3 bases from V and 7 from J; bases not matched to a gene: 9. CDR3 length equals 15 residues. CDR1 is SGHTA and CDR2 is FQGNSA in the germline V gene. The CDR3 spells CASSFGDRVLVTQYF. The CDR3 DNA sequence: TGTGCCAGCAGCTTCGGGGACAGGGTTTTGGTGACCCAGTACTTC.

The chain uses TRBV2 and TRBJ2-1; D gene unclear. Germline CDR1 reads SNHLY; CDR2 reads FYNNEI. The CDR3 runs to 11 residues. Trimming left V 0 bases short and J 15 bases short, with 9 bases between. In nucleotides, the CDR3 is TGTGCCAGCAGTGAAGCGCTAGAACCGTTCTTC. Translation gives CASSEALEPFF.

CDR3 DNA: TGCGCCAGCAGCCAAGAACTACAGGGGTTCAATTCACCCCTCCACTTT. Amino acid sequence: CASSQELQGFNSPLHF. This rearrangement joins TRBV4-1 to TRBJ1-6; 7 nucleotides match TRBD1. Germline trimming cut 0 bases from V and 7 bases from J; bases unmatched to any gene: 6. This CDR3 is 16 amino acids long. CDR1 and CDR2 from the germline V gene are MGHRA and YSYEKL.

This chain uses TRBV2 with TRBJ2-7; the D gene is possibly TRBD1 (6 bases). Germline lookup yields CDR1 SNHLY and CDR2 FYNNEI. V gave up 5 bases and J gave up 2 bases, with 7 bases separating them. The CDR3 has 12 residues. DNA for the CDR3: TGTGCCAGCAGTAGGACAGCCTACGAGCAGTACTTC. It encodes CASSRTAYEQYF.

This clone is a singleton in its sample. This sequence joins TRBV2 and TRBJ1-2; D not certain. Germline-derived CDR1 and CDR2 are SNHLY and FYNNEI. The CDR3 has 13 residues. Trimming took 4 bases from V and 2 from J, leaving 8 bases between them. In nucleotides, the CDR3 is TGTGCCAGCAGTGGGTGGCAAAACTATGGCTACACCTTC. It specifies CASSGWQNYGYTF.

The V and J genes are TRBV6-6 and TRBJ1-5; 7 nucleotides line up with TRBD1. CDR3 size: 18 residues. Germline loops: CDR1 MNHNY, CDR2 SVGAGI (reference sequence). V dropped 5 bases and J dropped 1; count of bases not matched to a gene: 14. The CDR3, as DNA: TGTGCCAGCAGTCGCCAGGCACAGGGGAAGGGGAGCAATCAGCCCCAGCATTTT. This codes for CASSRQAQGKGSNQPQHF.

V is TRBV9 and J is TRBJ2-2; 8 bases match TRBD2. Germline values: CDR1 SGDLS, CDR2 YYNGEE. CDR3 length equals 14 residues. Unmatched junction bases numbered 1, after V lost 1 base and J lost 5 bases. This CDR3 reads CASSVRLATGELFF. The CDR3 bases are TGTGCCAGCAGCGTACGACTAGCGACCGGGGAGCTGTTTTTT.

This sequence joins TRBV19 and TRBJ1-1; no firm D call. Germline V gene data show CDR1 as LNHDA and CDR2 as SQIVND (reference sequence). Between the trimmed V and J ends, which lost 6 bases and 0 bases, there was a span of 11 bases. The CDR3 has 14 amino acids. The CDR3 DNA reads TGTGCCAGTAGCGAGCTGAGGTTGAACACTGAAGCTTTCTTT. Its translation: CASSELRLNTEAFF.

The chain couples TRBV3-1 (or the pseudogene TRBV3-2) to TRBJ2-3, with 11 bases fitting TRBD2. The CDR3 is 15 residues long. The germline V gene has CDR1 LGHDT and CDR2 YNNKEL (reference sequence). After removal of 4 bases from V and 0 bases from J, the junction contained 0 bases not matched to a gene. CDR3 sequence (DNA): TGTGCCAGCAGCCCTAGCGGGGGGAGCACAGATACGCAGTATTTT. Translating gives CASSPSGGSTDTQYF.

This chain joins TRBV6-5 and TRBJ2-5, with 9 bases aligning to TRBD2. V trimming: 2 bases; J trimming: 1 base; junction bases outside the gene matches: 5. The CDR3 has 16 residues. Germline V gene lookup returns CDR1 MNHEY and CDR2 SVGAGI. CDR3 loop: CASSYQVSGSQETQYF. CDR3 sequence (DNA): TGTGCCAGCAGTTACCAAGTTAGCGGGAGCCAAGAGACCCAGTACTTC.

This clone was seen once. This sequence joins TRBV7-9 and TRBJ2-2; D is unresolved. Germline CDR1 SEHNR, CDR2 FQNEAQ (reference sequence). With 6 bases removed from V and 2 bases from J, the gap between germline ends came to 13 bases. The CDR3 contains 15 residues. The CDR3 spells CASRLGSGNTGELFF. DNA for the CDR3: TGTGCCAGCAGACTTGGTTCGGGTAACACCGGGGAGCTGTTTTTT.

The rearrangement uses TRBV5-4 and TRBJ1-6, with D perhaps matching TRBD1 (6 bases). This CDR3 spans 18 amino acids. CDR1 is SGHNT and CDR2 is YYREEE in the germline V gene (reference sequence). V lost 5 bases to trimming and J lost 0 bases, with 18 bases between them. CDR3 sequence (DNA): TGTGCCAGCAGTCCCGAACCGACAGGACGCTCCTATAATTCACCCCTCCACTTT. Translation: CASSPEPTGRSYNSPLHF.

This chain joins TRBV18 and TRBJ2-2; D might be TRBD1 (5 bases). CDR1 is KGHSH, CDR2 LQKENI, per germline. The CDR3 covers 15 residues. V was cut by 3 bases and J by 0 bases, with 8 bases left in between. The CDR3, as DNA: TGTGCCAGCTCACCGAGACAGTCGAACACCGGGGAGCTGTTTTTT. The encoded protein is CASSPRQSNTGELFF.

The chain employs TRBV2 and TRBJ2-1; TRBD2 matches at 7 bases. Germline V gives CDR1 SNHLY, CDR2 FYNNEI. The CDR3 covers 13 residues. Losses at the gene ends were 1 base for V and 9 bases for J; bases not matched to a gene: 3. In nucleotides, the CDR3 is TGTGCCAGCAGTGAAGAATTAGCGGGTGAGCAGTTCTTC. Translated: CASSEELAGEQFF.

J is TRBJ2-7 and V is TRBV6-5; maybe TRBD2 (6 bases). Germline V gene sequence: CDR1 MNHEY, CDR2 SVGAGI. This CDR3 region has 14 residues. V lost 6 bases, J lost 2 bases, and 14 bases lay in between. In nucleotides, the CDR3 is TGTGCCAGCAGCTCCCGGGGGAGAACCTACGAGCAGTACTTC. This translates into CASSSRGRTYEQYF.

This clone turned up a few times. This chain uses TRBV5-1 with TRBJ1-1; possibly TRBD1 for D (5 bases). V shed 4 bases and J shed 2 bases, with 12 bases lying between them. The CDR3 consists of 14 residues. Germline V gives CDR1 SGHRS, CDR2 YFSETQ. Here the CDR3 DNA reads TGCGCCAGCAGCACCCGACAGACCAACACTGAAGCTTTCTTT. This encodes CASSTRQTNTEAFF. The full variable domain, rest sourced from reference TRBV5-1 and TRBJ1-1, is KAGVTQTPRYLIKTRGQQVTLSCSPISGHRSVSWYQQTPGQGLQFLFEYFSETQRNKGNFPGRFSGRQFSNSRSEMNVSTLELGDSALYLCASSTRQTNTEAFFGQGTRLTVV.

The gene calls are TRBV9 and TRBJ2-3, with a weak D call TRBD1 (5 bases). This CDR3 is 15 amino acids long. V lost 2 bases to trimming and J lost 3 bases, with 13 bases between them. CDR1 is SGDLS and CDR2 is YYNGEE in the germline V gene. The CDR3 bases are TGTGCCAGCAGCGTGGGCCAGGGAAGAACAGATACGCAGTATTTT. Translated: CASSVGQGRTDTQYF.

This chain joins TRBV6-6 and TRBJ1-3; 9 bases fit TRBD1. This CDR3 has 16 amino acids. J gave up 2 bases and V 2 bases, and 4 bases lay outside the gene matches. From germline, CDR1 is MNHNY and CDR2 SVGAGI (reference sequence). The chain's CDR3 is CASSYGTGPTGNTIYF. For the CDR3, the DNA is TGTGCCAGCAGTTACGGGACAGGGCCCACTGGAAACACCATATATTTT.